A single sample gave rise to the 29 T cell receptor beta chains below, sequenced in a study of cytomegalovirus exposure and HLA in healthy donors. The PCR used 60 Vbeta and 13 Jbeta primers. Sequencing used immunoSEQ multiplex PCR; TCRdb keeps in-frame clones, though not all of them. The table lists around 150,000 clones, approximately 70% of them singletons, with about 7% in the top ten. The sequencing sample was made of PBMCs. These receptors originate from a man aged 40-55 years in good health and CMV-seropositive.

The V call is TRBV7-2, the J call TRBJ1-2; 7 bases match TRBD1. CDR1 and CDR2 from the germline V gene are SGHTA and FQGNSA. With 2 bases clipped from V and 4 bases from J, the junction kept 7 bases outside the gene matches. There are 15 residues in the CDR3. The CDR3 here is CASSLFASGGYGYTF. The DNA for the CDR3 is TGTGCCAGCAGCTTATTTGCCTCAGGGGGCTATGGCTACACCTTC.

The chain is built from TRBV6-1 and TRBJ1-4; the match to TRBD1 covers 7 bases. Trimming removed 5 bases from V and 8 bases from J; junction bases left unmatched: 8. The CDR3 contains 14 residues. Germline CDR1 MNHNS, CDR2 SASEGT. CDR3 bases: TGTGCCAGCAGTATGACAGGGCTGAACGAAAAACTGTTTTTT. Protein: CASSMTGLNEKLFF.

The genes are TRBV4-3 and TRBJ2-5; 10 bases fit TRBD1. CDR1 LGHNA and CDR2 YSLEER come from the germline V gene. Trimming removed 4 bases from V and 5 bases from J; junction bases left unmatched: 4. This CDR3 has 14 residues. CDR3 protein: CASSRRGQGETQYF. In nucleotides, the CDR3 is TGCGCCAGCAGCCGAAGGGGACAGGGGGAGACCCAGTACTTC.

The chain couples TRBV18 to TRBJ2-3, with D possibly matching TRBD2 (6 bases). The length of the CDR3 is 15 residues. V was pared by 5 bases and J by 2 bases, with 14 bases between. Germline V gives CDR1 KGHSH, CDR2 LQKENI. The CDR3 DNA follows: TGTGCCAGCTCAACGGGACTTACCATCACAGATACGCAGTATTTT. It encodes CASSTGLTITDTQYF.

The chain is built from TRBV2 and TRBJ2-5, with 7 bases matching TRBD2. The end of the DNA aligns better with TRBJ2-7, so the J call may be wrong. The CDR3 has 15 amino acids. From germline, CDR1 is SNHLY and CDR2 FYNNEI. This CDR3 is CASSEAQGLILEQYF. CDR3 sequence (DNA): TGTGCCAGCAGTGAAGCGCAGGGACTAATACTCGAGCAGTACTTC.

A single count supports this clone. The CDR3: CASSPQQGLAYEQYF. DNA of the CDR3: TGTGCCAGCAGTCCACAACAGGGGCTAGCCTACGAGCAGTACTTC. This sequence joins TRBV6-1 and TRBJ2-7; 7 bases map to TRBD1. Germline CDR1 MNHNS, CDR2 SASEGT. The CDR3 sequence is 15 residues long. With 5 bases clipped from V and 2 bases from J, the junction kept 9 bases outside the gene matches.

This rearrangement joins TRBV27 to TRBJ1-5; D not resolved. This CDR3 comprises 16 residues. The germline gives CDR1 MNHEY, CDR2 SMNVEV (reference sequence). V lost 3 bases and J lost 0, with 12 bases in between. The CDR3 protein is CASSFRSLGSNQPQHF. The CDR3 nucleotides read TGTGCCAGCAGTTTCAGGTCATTGGGTAGCAATCAGCCCCAGCATTTT.

This chain uses TRBV5-1 with TRBJ1-1, with 8 bases aligning to TRBD1. V shed 3 bases, J shed 1 base, and the junction held 5 bases outside the gene matches. CDR3 length: 15 amino acids. CDR1 and CDR2 (germline): SGHRS, YFSETQ. Written as DNA, the CDR3 is TGCGCCAGCAGCTCTGCCGGGACAGGGAACACTGAAGCTTTCTTT. Encoded protein: CASSSAGTGNTEAFF.

V and J are TRBV9 and TRBJ1-1, with D possibly being TRBD1 (5 bases). V lost 0 bases to trimming and J lost 7 bases, with 16 bases between them. Germline CDR1 and CDR2: SGDLS and YYNGEE. This CDR3 region has 15 residues. In nucleotides, the CDR3 is TGTGCCAGCAGCGTAGATAGTCAGGGAAGAGGTGAAGCTTTCTTT. This encodes CASSVDSQGRGEAFF.

This chain links TRBV7-8 with TRBJ2-7; TRBD1 aligns across 7 bases. The V segment lost 2 bases and the J segment 5 bases; nucleotides outside the gene matches: 9. Germline V gene data show CDR1 as SGHVS and CDR2 as FQNEAQ. This CDR3 comprises 15 residues. CDR3 residues: CASSLPRDSIHEQYF. CDR3 bases: TGTGCCAGCAGCTTACCCCGGGACAGTATCCACGAGCAGTACTTC.

The V call is TRBV19, the J call TRBJ2-1; 8 nucleotides agree with TRBD1. In germline, CDR1 is LNHDA, CDR2 SQIVND (reference sequence). Trimming at V came to 3 bases and at J to 5 bases, leaving 3 bases not matched to a gene. The CDR3 has 14 amino acids. In nucleotides, the CDR3 is TGTGCCAGTAGTATGAGGACAGGGAACAATGAGCAGTTCTTC. Its protein is CASSMRTGNNEQFF.

This chain links TRBV19 with TRBJ2-5; tentatively, D is TRBD2 (6 bases). The V gene lost 4 bases and the J gene lost 4 bases, with 16 bases spanning the gap. The CDR3 totals 15 residues. CDR1 and CDR2 (germline): LNHDA, SQIVND (reference sequence). The CDR3: CASSSTGTAPETQYF. The CDR3 DNA follows: TGTGCCAGTAGTAGCACCGGGACTGCCCCAGAGACCCAGTACTTC.

The chain couples TRBV30 to TRBJ1-5, with TRBD1 identical over 7 bases. The V segment lost 4 bases and the J segment 3 bases; nucleotides outside the gene matches: 6. CDR3 length: 14 amino acids. CDR1 and CDR2 (germline): GTSNPN, SVGIG (reference sequence). Written as DNA, the CDR3 is TGTGCCTGGATTAGAGGACAGGCCAATCAGCCCCAGCATTTT. Translating gives CAWIRGQANQPQHF.

The CDR3 DNA is TGTGCCATCAGTGAGTTCCGACAGAACACTTACTATGGCTACACCTTC. Protein product: CAISEFRQNTYYGYTF. V and J are TRBV10-3 and TRBJ1-2, with a weak D call TRBD1 (5 bases). V was clipped by 1 base and J by 3 bases, with 15 bases between them. CDR1 is ENHRY, CDR2 SYGVKD, per germline. CDR3 length: 16 residues.

This clone appeared a few times. V is TRBV29-1 and J is TRBJ1-4; no definite D call. The CDR3 runs to 14 residues. The germline V gene encodes CDR1 SQVTM and CDR2 ANQGSEA. V dropped 5 bases and J dropped 8 bases, with 18 bases sitting between them. CDR3 sequence: CSVHGGTIGEKLFF. In DNA, the CDR3 is TGCAGCGTTCACGGAGGTACTATTGGGGAAAAACTGTTTTTT.

V is TRBV27 and J is TRBJ2-7; 11 nucleotides match TRBD1. From germline, CDR1 is MNHEY and CDR2 SMNVEV (reference sequence). J was trimmed by 6 bases and V by 5 bases; bases with no gene match: 15. The length of the CDR3 is 17 residues. CDR3 sequence (DNA): TGTGCCAGCAGTCTCGGAGCACCGGGACAGGGGGGCCGCGAGCAGTACTTC. Translation gives CASSLGAPGQGGREQYF.

Here the CDR3 reads CATRDRGNYGYTF. CDR3 nucleotide sequence: TGTGCCACCCGGGACAGGGGGAACTATGGCTACACCTTC. The rearrangement joins TRBV13 to TRBJ1-2, with TRBD1 matching over 11 bases. Per germline, CDR1 PRHDT and CDR2 FYEKMQ (reference sequence). This CDR3 is built from 13 residues. The V segment lost 10 bases and the J segment 2 bases; nucleotides outside the gene matches: 3.

Only a few counts were recorded for this clone. This chain links TRBV5-1 with TRBJ1-1, with D maybe TRBD1 (6 bases). The germline V gene has CDR1 SGHRS and CDR2 YFSETQ. This CDR3 has 13 amino acids. V was clipped by 5 bases and J by 8 bases, with 16 bases between them. This CDR3 is CASRPLTGKEAFF. Here the CDR3 DNA reads TGCGCCAGCAGGCCTCTAACAGGGAAAGAAGCTTTCTTT.

The chain combines TRBV19 with TRBJ2-5, with 12 bases aligning to TRBD1. In germline, CDR1 is LNHDA, CDR2 SQIVND (reference sequence). This CDR3 contains 15 residues. The V gene end was trimmed by 4 bases and the J gene end by 4 bases; junction bases not matched to a gene: 4. The chain's CDR3 is CASSKGQGAGETQYF. DNA of the CDR3: TGTGCCAGTAGTAAGGGACAGGGGGCAGGAGAGACCCAGTACTTC.

This clone has a single count. The rearrangement links TRBV18 to TRBJ1-2; TRBD1 might be the D (6 bases). The length of the CDR3 is 14 residues. Per germline, CDR1 KGHSH and CDR2 LQKENI. The germline V and J ends were trimmed by 8 bases and 3 bases, with 16 bases remaining between them. CDR3 protein: CASRKPGADYGYTF. CDR3 DNA: TGTGCCAGCCGAAAACCAGGGGCCGACTATGGCTACACCTTC. Looking up the rest from reference TRBV18 and TRBJ1-2 gives the full variable domain: NAGVMQNPRHLVRRRGQEARLRCSPMKGHSHVYWYRQLPEEGLKFMVYLQKENIIDESGMPKERFSAEFPKEGPSILRIQQVVRGDSAAYFCASRKPGADYGYTFGSGTRLTVV.

This clone appeared a few times. V and J are TRBV7-9 and TRBJ2-3; 8 bases are shared with TRBD1. The CDR3 runs 16 residues. Germline-derived CDR1 and CDR2 are SEHNR and FQNEAQ (reference sequence). V shed 0 bases and J 1 base; nucleotides not matched to a gene: 3. The CDR3 DNA is TGTGCCAGCAGCTTAGCGACAGGGGACGGCACAGATACGCAGTATTTT. This translates into CASSLATGDGTDTQYF.

This clone was found many times. This chain links TRBV10-1 with TRBJ1-1; 9 positions match TRBD1. This CDR3 has 20 amino acids. V lost 10 bases, J lost 0 bases, and 24 bases stayed unmatched. Germline V CDR1 and CDR2: WNHNN, SYGVQD (reference sequence). CDR3 nucleotides: TGCGCCACCATTCATCCGGGACAGGGTAGAGAACCCGGAGTGAACACTGAAGCTTTCTTT. Translating it yields CATIHPGQGREPGVNTEAFF.

The chain carries TRBV5-6 and TRBJ1-5; tentative D call: TRBD1 (5 bases). This CDR3 region has 12 residues. The germline V gene has CDR1 SGHDT and CDR2 YYEEEE. Trimming left V 3 bases short and J 11 bases short, with 12 bases between. The CDR3 spells CASSSGVGAQHF. In nucleotides, the CDR3 is TGTGCCAGCAGCTCGGGGGTGGGGGCCCAGCATTTT.

The chain carries TRBV5-1 and TRBJ1-6, with D possibly matching TRBD1 (6 bases). Per germline, CDR1 SGHRS and CDR2 YFSETQ. V lost 4 bases and J 7 bases, leaving 15 bases between the germline ends. The CDR3 covers 15 residues. CDR3 in amino acids: CASSPYRTANSPLHF. CDR3 sequence (DNA): TGCGCCAGCAGCCCATACCGGACAGCCAATTCACCCCTCCACTTT.

The rearrangement links TRBV7-9 to TRBJ2-7; tentatively, D is TRBD2 (6 bases). Germline V CDR1 and CDR2: SEHNR, FQNEAQ (reference sequence). The CDR3 sequence is 17 residues long. The germline V and J ends were trimmed by 4 bases and 2 bases, with 21 bases remaining between them. The CDR3 sequence: CASSSGGRDLRPYEQYF. Here the CDR3 DNA reads TGTGCCAGCAGCTCCGGGGGTCGGGACCTACGACCCTACGAGCAGTACTTC.

The chain joins TRBV9 to TRBJ2-7; D may be TRBD1 (5 bases). The CDR3 is made up of 15 amino acids. With 3 bases removed from V and 1 base from J, the gap between germline ends came to 14 bases. CDR1 and CDR2 from the germline V gene are SGDLS and YYNGEE. The CDR3 loop reads CASSAGGARSYEQYF. The CDR3 coding sequence is TGTGCCAGCAGCGCGGGTGGGGCTCGGTCCTACGAGCAGTACTTC.

V usage is TRBV2 and J usage is TRBJ1-6; a weak D match, TRBD1 (5 bases). The germline CDR1 and CDR2 sequences are SNHLY and FYNNEI. The CDR3 runs to 14 residues. Trimming cost V 10 bases and J 3 bases, with 13 bases left between them. CDR3 protein: CATLSGLYNSPLHF. The DNA of the CDR3 is TGTGCCACCTTATCGGGACTCTATAATTCACCCCTCCACTTT.

This chain links TRBV5-5 with TRBJ1-1; D unclear. Per germline, CDR1 SGHKS and CDR2 YYEKEE (reference sequence). The CDR3 runs to 11 residues. The V and J ends lost 2 bases and 7 bases respectively, with 6 bases between them. CDR3 sequence reads: CASSFVSEAFF. The CDR3 bases are TGTGCCAGCAGCTTTGTGAGTGAAGCTTTCTTT. Full variable domain (outside the CDR3, taken from reference TRBV5-5 and TRBJ1-1): DAGVTQSPTHLIKTRGQQVTLRCSPISGHKSVSWYQQVLGQGPQFIFQYYEKEERGRGNFPDRFSARQFPNYSSELNVNALLLGDSALYLCASSFVSEAFFGQGTRLTVV.

The gene calls are TRBV4-2 and TRBJ2-2, with 10 bases matching TRBD2. CDR1 and CDR2 (germline): LGHNA, YNFKEQ. J lost 7 bases, V lost 0 bases, and 5 bases had no gene match. The CDR3 runs 16 residues. DNA for the CDR3: TGTGCCAGCAGCCAAGATACTAGCGGGGCCGTCGGGGAGCTGTTTTTT. As protein: CASSQDTSGAVGELFF.